This passage covers 23 T cell receptor beta chains from one sample sequenced in a study of blood T cell repertoires in COVID-19. Produced via immunoSEQ multiplex PCR; TCRdb's table is partial and in-frame only. The sample comprises tens of thousands of clones, about 80% of which are singletons, and 18% rests with the top ten. Sequenced material: peripheral blood. These receptors all come from a man in his sixties or seventies who had recovered from COVID-19.

V is TRBV7-2 and J is TRBJ2-6; the D is unclear. Germline V gene lookup returns CDR1 SGHTA and CDR2 FQGNSA. The CDR3 is made up of 17 amino acids. Trimming removed 2 bases from V and 0 bases from J, with 11 bases in between. The CDR3 loop is CASSLNPPSSGANVLTF. The CDR3 bases are TGTGCCAGCAGCTTAAATCCCCCCAGCTCTGGGGCCAACGTCCTGACTTTC.

The chain uses TRBV28 and TRBJ2-1, with 8 positions matching TRBD1. Germline CDR1 MDHEN, CDR2 SYDVKM. The CDR3 extends over 12 amino acids. V trimming: 11 bases; J trimming: 8 bases; junction bases outside the gene matches: 8. The CDR3 loop is CAGQGNGDEQFF. The CDR3 DNA follows: TGTGCCGGACAGGGAAACGGGGATGAGCAGTTCTTC.

This clone was observed a few times. V and J are TRBV28 and TRBJ2-7; D is perhaps TRBD2 (5 bases). V was cut by 5 bases and J by 1 base, with 18 bases left in between. Per germline, CDR1 MDHEN and CDR2 SYDVKM. The CDR3 runs 16 residues. The CDR3: CASSGPGTGRSYEQYF. The DNA of the CDR3 is TGTGCCAGCAGTGGGCCGGGAACCGGCCGTTCCTACGAGCAGTACTTC.

The chain joins TRBV6-1 to TRBJ2-5, with a weak D call TRBD1 (6 bases). Germline V gene lookup returns CDR1 MNHNS and CDR2 SASEGT. The ends were cut back, 3 bases at V and 2 bases at J, with 13 bases in the middle. The CDR3 runs 15 residues. CDR3 DNA sequence: TGTGCCAGCAGTGATATCAGGGGTAAACAAGAGACCCAGTACTTC. Translated, it gives CASSDIRGKQETQYF.

The chain joins TRBV4-3 to TRBJ2-3; D might be TRBD2 (5 bases). The ends were cut back, 4 bases at V and 5 bases at J, with 10 bases in the middle. The CDR3 is 13 residues long. The germline gives CDR1 LGHNA, CDR2 YSLEER. The CDR3 region has the DNA TGCGCCAGCAGCCCAGGACTCAAAGATACGCAGTATTTT. As protein: CASSPGLKDTQYF.

The V call is TRBV29-1, the J call TRBJ2-5, with TRBD2 identical over 7 bases. V trimming: 7 bases; J trimming: 5 bases; junction bases outside the gene matches: 10. Per the germline V gene, CDR1 is SQVTM and CDR2 is ANQGSEA. The CDR3 length is 13 residues. CDR3 in amino acids: CSGGSGSGETQYF. Here the CDR3 DNA reads TGCAGCGGCGGGAGCGGGTCCGGGGAGACCCAGTACTTC.

This clone was recorded only once. The rearrangement joins TRBV6-5 to TRBJ2-3; D might be TRBD2 (6 bases). The V gene lost 5 bases and the J gene lost 0 bases, with 9 bases spanning the gap. Germline values: CDR1 MNHEY, CDR2 SVGAGI. CDR3 length: 14 residues. DNA of the CDR3: TGTGCCAGCAGTCAGGGACTTAGCACAGATACGCAGTATTTT. Its translation is CASSQGLSTDTQYF.

The chain recombines TRBV29-1 with TRBJ1-2; D call uncertain. CDR1 SQVTM and CDR2 ANQGSEA come from the germline V gene. V was pared by 2 bases and J by 2 bases, with 12 bases between. The CDR3 loop spans 14 amino acids. The CDR3 region has the DNA TGCAGCGTTGAATTCACTCATTTGAACTATGGCTACACCTTC. As protein: CSVEFTHLNYGYTF.

The rearrangement links TRBV4-3 to TRBJ1-1, with a possible D match to TRBD1 (5 bases). Trimming cost V 0 bases and J 7 bases, with 9 bases left between them. CDR3 length: 13 residues. Germline loops: CDR1 LGHNA, CDR2 YSLEER. The chain's CDR3 is CASSQDVQGEAFF. For the CDR3, the DNA is TGCGCCAGCAGCCAAGATGTTCAGGGTGAAGCTTTCTTT.

The CDR3 reads CASSKREGVAHGYTF. DNA of the CDR3: TGTGCCAGTTCGAAACGGGAGGGGGTGGCACATGGCTACACCTTC. The chain has TRBV19 and TRBJ1-2, with TRBD1 as a possible D gene (6 bases). The CDR3 covers 15 residues. V dropped 8 bases and J dropped 6 bases, with 22 bases sitting between them. Germline CDR1 LNHDA, CDR2 SQIVND (reference sequence).

J is TRBJ2-7 and V is TRBV30, with D unresolved. CDR1 GTSNPN and CDR2 SVGIG come from the germline V gene (reference sequence). The CDR3 is 11 amino acids. Trimming left V 0 bases short and J 5 bases short, with 5 bases between. In DNA form, the CDR3 reads TGTGCCTGGAGTGTAACAGACGAGCAGTACTTC. It specifies CAWSVTDEQYF.

This chain joins TRBV9 and TRBJ1-4, with D possibly matching TRBD1 (6 bases). V shed 2 bases and J shed 7 bases, with 15 bases lying between them. The length of the CDR3 is 15 residues. Germline values: CDR1 SGDLS, CDR2 YYNGEE. The CDR3 nucleotides are TGTGCCAGCAGCGTCGAAACAGGGCAGGGTGAAAAACTGTTTTTT. Encoded protein: CASSVETGQGEKLFF.

The chain joins TRBV2 to TRBJ1-5, with D perhaps matching TRBD1 (6 bases). Trimming stripped 5 bases from V and 5 bases from J, with 13 bases between. Germline assignment: CDR1 SNHLY and CDR2 FYNNEI. The CDR3 length is 14 residues. CDR3 bases: TGTGCCAGCAGTTATAGACAGGTAGATCAGCCCCAGCATTTT. The encoded protein is CASSYRQVDQPQHF.

This chain links TRBV7-9 with TRBJ2-6, with D possibly TRBD1 on 5 matching bases. The CDR3 covers 16 residues. Germline-derived CDR1 and CDR2 are SEHNR and FQNEAQ (reference sequence). V was shortened by 2 bases and J by 3 bases, with 11 bases between the two germline ends. CDR3 loop: CASSLSRGSGANVLTF. CDR3 in DNA: TGTGCCAGCAGCTTAAGTAGGGGCAGTGGGGCCAACGTCCTGACTTTC.

The chain uses TRBV19 and TRBJ2-1; 7 nucleotides align to TRBD1. From germline, CDR1 is LNHDA and CDR2 SQIVND (reference sequence). With 6 bases clipped from V and 0 bases from J, the junction kept 2 bases outside the gene matches. CDR3 size: 14 residues. The CDR3: CASRRTGSYNEQFF. CDR3 in DNA: TGTGCCAGTAGAAGGACAGGCTCCTACAATGAGCAGTTCTTC. The complete variable domain, with remaining parts taken from reference TRBV19 and TRBJ2-1, reads DGGITQSPKYLFRKEGQNVTLSCEQNLNHDAMYWYRQDPGQGLRLIYYSQIVNDFQKGDIAEGYSVSREKKESFPLTVTSAQKNPTAFYLCASRRTGSYNEQFFGPGTRLTVL.

In this sample, this clone turned up a few times. The chain joins TRBV7-3 to TRBJ2-7, with 8 bases matching TRBD1. Germline V gives CDR1 SGHTA, CDR2 FQGTGA. The length of the CDR3 is 15 residues. V lost 5 bases, J lost 0 bases, and 6 bases stayed unmatched. Here the CDR3 DNA reads TGTGCCAGCAGCCCGACAGGGGCCTCCTCCTACGAGCAGTACTTC. Protein product: CASSPTGASSYEQYF. Full variable domain (remainder filled in from reference TRBV7-3 and TRBJ2-7): GAGVSQTPSNKVTEKGKYVELRCDPISGHTALYWYRQSLGQGPEFLIYFQGTGAADDSGLPNDRFFAVRPEGSVSTLKIQRTERGDSAVYLCASSPTGASSYEQYFGPGTRLTVT.

The chain joins TRBV7-2 to TRBJ2-3; 7 bases are shared with TRBD1. Germline-derived CDR1 and CDR2 are SGHTA and FQGNSA. V shed 6 bases, J shed 4 bases, and the junction held 4 bases outside the gene matches. This CDR3 is built from 13 residues. CDR3 DNA sequence: TGTGCCAGCAGTTCTGGGACAGCAGATACGCAGTATTTT. It yields the protein CASSSGTADTQYF.

This clone was seen only once. The V call is TRBV23-1, the J call TRBJ2-5; TRBD2 agrees at 7 bases. TRBV23-1 qualifies as an ORF whose function is uncertain. The CDR3 sequence is 15 residues long. The trim removed 3 bases at V and 5 bases at J, leaving 9 bases unmatched. CDR3 sequence reads: CASSHVRDYLETQYF. The CDR3 bases are TGCGCCAGCAGTCACGTCCGGGACTATCTTGAGACCCAGTACTTC.

This clone was seen only once. The V gene is TRBV2, the J gene TRBJ2-1; 11 bases line up with TRBD2. CDR3 length: 15 residues. V lost 6 bases and J lost 2; bases outside the gene matches: 3. Germline assignment: CDR1 SNHLY and CDR2 FYNNEI. The DNA of the CDR3 is TGTGCCAGCAGCGTGGGACTAGCGGCCTACAATGAGCAGTTCTTC. Its translation: CASSVGLAAYNEQFF.

The J gene is TRBJ1-2, the V gene TRBV5-5; the D gene is possibly TRBD1 (6 bases). The germline V gene has CDR1 SGHKS and CDR2 YYEKEE (reference sequence). V lost 2 bases, J lost 7 bases, and 21 bases lay in between. This CDR3 has 16 amino acids. The CDR3 DNA sequence: TGTGCCAGCAGCTTACTGCCGGAAGAGGCGGGGGCTGGCTACACCTTC. Protein product: CASSLLPEEAGAGYTF.

The chain recombines TRBV5-1 with TRBJ2-1; 12 bases agree with TRBD2. Germline lookup yields CDR1 SGHRS and CDR2 YFSETQ. Unmatched junction bases numbered 1, after V lost 2 bases and J lost 4 bases. The CDR3 has 15 amino acids. The CDR3 coding sequence is TGCGCCAGCAGCTTAGGGACTAGCGGGTACAATGAGCAGTTCTTC. Its protein product is CASSLGTSGYNEQFF.

In its sample, this clone was seen once. The J gene is TRBJ1-4, the V gene TRBV28, with D perhaps matching TRBD1 (5 bases). The CDR3 runs 14 residues. V shed 10 bases and J shed 7 bases, with 19 bases lying between them. CDR1 and CDR2 from the germline V gene are MDHEN and SYDVKM. CDR3 nucleotides: TGTGCCACCTCGGTGGGGGAGGTGGTTGAAAAACTGTTTTTT. Translated: CATSVGEVVEKLFF.

The chain carries TRBV11-2 and TRBJ2-1; 11 bases match TRBD2. Trimming removed 3 bases from V and 4 bases from J; junction bases left unmatched: 5. The CDR3 is made up of 16 amino acids. CDR1 and CDR2 from the germline V gene are SGHAT and FQNNGV. The CDR3 sequence: CASSLAGTSGYNEQFF. The CDR3 bases are TGTGCCAGCAGCTTGGCCGGGACTAGCGGTTACAATGAGCAGTTCTTC.